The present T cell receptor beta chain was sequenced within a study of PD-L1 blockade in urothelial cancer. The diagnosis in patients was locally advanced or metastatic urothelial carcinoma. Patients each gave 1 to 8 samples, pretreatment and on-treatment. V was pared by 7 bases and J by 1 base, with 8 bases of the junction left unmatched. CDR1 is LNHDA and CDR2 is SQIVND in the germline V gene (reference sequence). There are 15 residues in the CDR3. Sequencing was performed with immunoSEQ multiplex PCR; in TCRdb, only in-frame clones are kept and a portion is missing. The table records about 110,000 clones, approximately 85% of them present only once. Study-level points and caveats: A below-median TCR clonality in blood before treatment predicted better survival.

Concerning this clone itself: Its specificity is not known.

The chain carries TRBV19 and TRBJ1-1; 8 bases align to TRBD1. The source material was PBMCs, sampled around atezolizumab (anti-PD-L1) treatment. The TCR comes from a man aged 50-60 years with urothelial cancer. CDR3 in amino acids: CASTPPDRANTEAFF. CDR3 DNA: TGTGCCAGTACCCCGCCGGACAGGGCGAACACTGAAGCTTTCTTT.